These T cell receptor beta chains were read from a single sample in a study of T cell responses to AZD1222 COVID-19 vaccine. Using immunoSEQ multiplex PCR, the repertoire was profiled, and TCRdb retains in-frame clones only, with some absent. Among about 110,000 clones listed, roughly 89% were seen once. The sample in question was peripheral blood, obtained 28 days after the second AZD1222 dose. All receptors come from an adult who received the AZD1222 COVID-19 vaccine. CDR3s include the opening cysteine and the closing phenylalanine or tryptophan.

v_call | cdr3_aa
TRBV20-1 | CSASPAGGTYEQYF
TRBV30 | CAWSWDGRNYGYTF
TRBV25-1 | CASSPPRGEEKLFF
TRBV7-9 | CASSPRGAAGEKLFF
TRBV24-1 | CATSDDQGAGEKLFF
TRBV4-1 | CASSLGQGNEQFF
TRBV9 | CASSVRSGGSGNTIYF
TRBV24-1 | CATSDFGRSYGYTF
TRBV19 | CASSVRGDNYGYTF
TRBV12-3/TRBV12-4 | CASSSGTYEQYF
TRBV19 | CASSIRRNQPQHF
TRBV3-1/TRBV3-2 | CASSQGGGNTIYF
TRBV6-2/TRBV6-3 | CASSYSIVSSYNSPLHF
TRBV7-2 | CASSLVRNTGELFF
TRBV16 | CASSLRNRGEEQYF
TRBV2 | CASSDARRGDNSPLHF
TRBV18 | CASSRPGLAPHEQYF
TRBV5-1 | CASSLALVTEQYF
TRBV2 | CASSEAGPREF
TRBV19 | CASSTGGPGNTIYF
TRBV14 | CASSLPGLKADTQYF
TRBV7-8 | CASSLTVDTEAFF
TRBV7-2 | CASTSYLNTEAFF
TRBV7-2 | CASSFQGRGTEAFF
TRBV7-8 | CASSPGTGLGNTIYF
TRBV10-1 | CASSEAAAAEDRRYNEQFF
TRBV7-2 | CASSSEGRRPQHF
TRBV2 | CASSDGTGTDTQYF
TRBV30 | CAWSPGTGHYSNQPQHF
TRBV5-1 | CASSLSWATALPYEQYF
TRBV3-1/TRBV3-2 | CASSHRQGAEETQYF
TRBV15 | CATSRAGMNTEAFF
TRBV19 | CASSPGQTNEKLFF
TRBV7-2 | CASSLAQWAGSSTDTQYF
TRBV6-2/TRBV6-3 | CASSYSTAGYNEQFF
TRBV6-2/TRBV6-3 | CASSYHIGGADTGELFF
TRBV6-2/TRBV6-3 | CASSYSSRDMNTEAFF
TRBV15 | CATSRDPGVSSYEQYF
TRBV5-1 | CASRYGQGEEFF
TRBV6-2/TRBV6-3 | CASSYFSAGDTQYF
TRBV15 | CATSRDPTGGLYTIYF
TRBV7-8 | CASSGGWDTEAFF
TRBV18 | CASSPSTGGSSYEQYF
TRBV7-2 | CASSFGAGGNEQFF
TRBV14 | CASSQDYEQYF
TRBV6-6 | CASSMDRSSYNEQFF
TRBV5-1 | CASSLAPGMDTEAFF
TRBV11-2 | CASSFGQVDEQYF
TRBV5-1 | CASSGTGSDYGYTF
TRBV7-9 | CASSSTDRGHEKLFF
TRBV18 | CASSLDRGNYGYTF
TRBV4-3 | CASSLRTGRWNTEAFF
TRBV28 | CASSFLGGANEKLFF
TRBV11-3 | CASSLDGGKEQYF
TRBV28 | CASSPAGTYNEQFF
TRBV11-3 | CASSFRAGTPYEQYF
TRBV28 | CASSLTTYGYTF
TRBV5-1 | CASSPAGSLSEQYF
TRBV10-1 | CASSRDRGYEQYF